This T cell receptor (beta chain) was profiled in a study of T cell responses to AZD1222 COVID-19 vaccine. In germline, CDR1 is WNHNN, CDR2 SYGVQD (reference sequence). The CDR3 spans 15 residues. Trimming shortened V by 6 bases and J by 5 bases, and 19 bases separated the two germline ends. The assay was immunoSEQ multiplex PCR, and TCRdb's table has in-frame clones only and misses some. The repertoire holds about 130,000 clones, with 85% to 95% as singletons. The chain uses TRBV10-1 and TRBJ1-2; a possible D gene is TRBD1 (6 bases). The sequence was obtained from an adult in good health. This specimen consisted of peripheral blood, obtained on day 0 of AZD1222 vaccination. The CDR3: CASSANREFRYGYTF. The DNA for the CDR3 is TGCGCCAGCAGCGCCAACAGGGAATTTCGGTATGGCTACACCTTC.